These T cell receptor beta chains were read from a single sample in a study of breast tumors, draining lymph nodes, adjacent tissues. From the multiplex PCR reads, TCRdb called clonotypes with MiXCR, one entry per CDR3 protein. The table shows under 45,000 distinct CDR3 sequences, with around a third occurring only once. Sequencing was done on a sample of breast tumor tissue. These receptors were collected from a female donor with breast cancer. Some clones in this sample may be carry-over from other donors' samples. Both conserved end residues are trimmed from each CDR3. Fields, in order: V gene, J gene, CDR3 protein.

TRBV20-1	TRBJ2-6	SASGTGGAGANVLT
TRBV19	TRBJ2-2	ASSIQTSGNTGELF
TRBV6-2/TRBV6-3	TRBJ2-5	ASRTARGGETQY
TRBV4-2	TRBJ1-4	ASSQVQAAKNEKLF
TRBV9	TRBJ1-3	ASSSGQGFANTIY
TRBV20-1	TRBJ2-5	SASATQETQY
TRBV14	TRBJ2-3	ASSQAPSKDTQY
TRBV20-1	TRBJ1-5	SASQGVRNQPQH
TRBV24-1	TRBJ1-5	ATSDLPPDSRRLCGNQPQH
TRBV11-2	TRBJ2-2	ASSLGYRGASWKNTGELF
TRBV6-4	TRBJ2-3	ASSDSPSGTDTQY
TRBV7-2	TRBJ1-3	ASSLGTVGNTIY
TRBV6-4	TRBJ2-7	ASSDPQREGHEQY
TRBV2	TRBJ1-4	ASSVRQTNEKLF